This entry lists 12 T cell receptor beta chains sequenced from one sample in a study of cytomegalovirus exposure and HLA in healthy donors. The PCR employed 60 Vbeta primers together with 13 Jbeta primers. Produced via immunoSEQ multiplex PCR; TCRdb's table is partial and in-frame only. The data show about 120,000 clones, 76% seen once. What was sequenced was PBMCs. These receptors all come from a woman aged 40 to 49 in good health and CMV-seropositive.

This chain uses TRBV4-2 with TRBJ1-6, with D possibly matching TRBD1 (5 bases). This CDR3 region has 16 residues. Trimming took off 1 base at V and 6 bases at J, with 13 bases between the two ends. The germline V gene encodes CDR1 LGHNA and CDR2 YNFKEQ. CDR3 sequence (DNA): TGTGCCAGCAGCCAAGTCCTGGGGCGTAGTAATTCACCCCTCCACTTT. Residues: CASSQVLGRSNSPLHF.

V usage is TRBV6-5 and J usage is TRBJ1-2, with unresolved D. Germline lookup yields CDR1 MNHEY and CDR2 SVGAGI. The CDR3 is made up of 15 amino acids. V shed 6 bases and J shed 4 bases, with 18 bases lying between them. This chain's CDR3 is CASSRAQEAGYGYTF. The CDR3 nucleotides read TGTGCCAGCAGCCGGGCCCAGGAGGCTGGCTATGGCTACACCTTC.

This sequence joins TRBV27 and TRBJ1-2; a possible D gene is TRBD1 (5 bases). There are 12 residues in the CDR3. The V end lost 7 bases, the J end lost 2 bases, and 8 bases lay between the germline ends. Germline V gene data show CDR1 as MNHEY and CDR2 as SMNVEV (reference sequence). Written as DNA, the CDR3 is TGTGCCAGCACCTACAGGAACTATGGCTACACCTTC. The encoded protein is CASTYRNYGYTF.

The rearrangement uses TRBV5-1 and TRBJ1-4; no clear D. CDR3 length: 15 residues. Trimming took off 4 bases at V and 5 bases at J, with 15 bases between the two ends. Germline V gives CDR1 SGHRS, CDR2 YFSETQ. In DNA form, the CDR3 reads TGCGCCAGCAGCCCCCGAGGAGAAGGAAATGAAAAACTGTTTTTT. It codes for CASSPRGEGNEKLFF.

The J gene is TRBJ2-7, the V gene TRBV5-1; D not resolved. V was trimmed by 0 bases and J by 0 bases, leaving 4 bases between them. Germline CDR1 is SGHRS and CDR2 is YFSETQ. The CDR3 totals 13 residues. The CDR3 protein is CASSLEHSYEQYF. The CDR3 DNA sequence: TGCGCCAGCAGCTTGGAACACTCCTACGAGCAGTACTTC.

This clone was counted between two and nine times. The chain employs TRBV6-1 and TRBJ1-1; 10 bases align to TRBD1. With 4 bases clipped from V and 4 bases from J, the junction kept 3 bases outside the gene matches. Germline V gives CDR1 MNHNS, CDR2 SASEGT. The CDR3 contains 14 residues. The CDR3 protein is CASSGRQGATEAFF. CDR3 DNA sequence: TGTGCCAGCAGTGGTAGACAGGGGGCCACTGAAGCTTTCTTT.

The genes are TRBV5-5 and TRBJ1-6; 8 bases match TRBD1. The CDR3 consists of 14 residues. The germline V gene has CDR1 SGHKS and CDR2 YYEKEE (reference sequence). V dropped 4 bases and J dropped 9; count of bases not matched to a gene: 6. As DNA, the CDR3 is TGTGCCAGCAGCCCGGACAGGGCGATTTCACCCCTCCACTTT. Translating it yields CASSPDRAISPLHF.

The chain uses TRBV6-5 and TRBJ1-2; D is perhaps TRBD1 (5 bases). CDR3 length equals 14 residues. Trimming left V 0 bases short and J 4 bases short, with 9 bases between. Looked up from germline, CDR1 is MNHEY and CDR2 is SVGAGI. CDR3 DNA: TGTGCCAGCAGTTACTCCGACAGCACCTATGGCTACACCTTC. Amino acids: CASSYSDSTYGYTF.

The chain combines TRBV5-6 with TRBJ1-4, with D perhaps matching TRBD1 (6 bases). Germline V lookup: CDR1 SGHDT, CDR2 YYEEEE. V dropped 2 bases and J dropped 11 bases, with 28 bases sitting between them. The CDR3 contains 18 residues. CDR3 sequence reads: CASSFGRQVDSPNVKLFF. CDR3 sequence (DNA): TGTGCCAGCAGCTTTGGCCGTCAGGTGGACAGTCCTAATGTCAAACTGTTTTTT.

The CDR3 reads CASSLRVNYGYTF. CDR3 sequence (DNA): TGTGCCAGCAGCTTGAGAGTGAACTATGGCTACACCTTC. The rearrangement uses TRBV5-5 and TRBJ1-2; D is uncertain. Germline V gives CDR1 SGHKS, CDR2 YYEKEE (reference sequence). Trimming shortened V by 1 base and J by 2 bases, and 6 bases separated the two germline ends. This CDR3 is 13 amino acids long.

CDR3 protein: CASSRDYGTEAFF. As DNA, the CDR3 is TGTGCCAGCAGCCGGGACTACGGCACTGAAGCTTTCTTT. This chain uses TRBV7-3 with TRBJ1-1; TRBD1 might be the D (5 bases). There are 13 residues in the CDR3. Germline-derived CDR1 and CDR2 are SGHTA and FQGTGA. Trimming took 5 bases from V and 4 from J, leaving 11 bases between them. Drawing the rest from reference TRBV7-3 and TRBJ1-1, the complete variable domain is GAGVSQTPSNKVTEKGKYVELRCDPISGHTALYWYRQSLGQGPEFLIYFQGTGAADDSGLPNDRFFAVRPEGSVSTLKIQRTERGDSAVYLCASSRDYGTEAFFGQGTRLTVV.

The chain uses TRBV4-1 and TRBJ2-7; D uncertain. This CDR3 is 15 amino acids long. The germline CDR1 and CDR2 sequences are MGHRA and YSYEKL. Trimming cost V 2 bases and J 5 bases, with 16 bases left between them. The DNA of the CDR3 is TGCGCCAGCAGCCAAATCGCAGGCTTGGAAGACGAGCAGTACTTC. This gives the protein CASSQIAGLEDEQYF.